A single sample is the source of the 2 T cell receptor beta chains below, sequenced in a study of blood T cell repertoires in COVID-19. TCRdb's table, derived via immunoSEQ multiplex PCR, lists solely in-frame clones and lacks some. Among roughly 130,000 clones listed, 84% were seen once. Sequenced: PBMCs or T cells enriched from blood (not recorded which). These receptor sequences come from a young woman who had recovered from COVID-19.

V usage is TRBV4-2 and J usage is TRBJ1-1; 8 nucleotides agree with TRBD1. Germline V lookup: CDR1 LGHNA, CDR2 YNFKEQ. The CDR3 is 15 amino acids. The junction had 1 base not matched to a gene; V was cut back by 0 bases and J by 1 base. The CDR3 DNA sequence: TGTGCCAGCAGCCAAGATGGACAGGGGAACACTGAAGCTTTCTTT. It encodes CASSQDGQGNTEAFF.

CDR3 DNA: TGTGCCAGCTCACCCCCGGCCCGAGGCCGGACTAGCTTTGAGCAGTTCTTC. Amino acids: CASSPPARGRTSFEQFF. V and J are TRBV18 and TRBJ2-1, with 8 nucleotides matching TRBD2. The CDR3 runs 17 residues. V gave up 3 bases and J gave up 9 bases; unmatched junction bases: 16. Germline V gene sequence: CDR1 KGHSH, CDR2 LQKENI.